This is a list of T cell receptor beta chains from one sample in a study of blood T cell repertoires in COVID-19. The data were produced by immunoSEQ multiplex PCR, yet TCRdb's version contains in-frame clones alone and is incomplete. The profile shows 200,000 to 250,000 clones, about nine tenths of them singletons. Sequencing was carried out using PBMCs or T cells enriched from blood (not recorded which). These receptors came from a woman aged 35 to 49 with acute COVID-19. Both conserved end residues are part of each CDR3. A D gene is named only where the DNA matches it firmly. Expanded clones get a size class; other rows say once, few or many, or leave the size out.

>-|TRBJ2-1|-|TRBV14
CASSIRLDNEQFF
TGTGCCAGCAGCATACGACTGGACAATGAGCAGTTCTTC
>-|TRBJ1-5|TRBD1|TRBV2
CASREQGGAEQPQHF
TGTGCCAGCAGGGAACAGGGGGGCGCGGAACAGCCCCAGCATTTT
>few|TRBJ2-1|TRBD2|TRBV19
CASSTGLAGDTVYNEQFF
TGTGCCAGTAGTACGGGACTAGCGGGGGACACGGTCTACAATGAGCAGTTCTTC
>-|TRBJ2-1|-|TRBV4-3
CASSQEVGGNEQFF
TGCGCCAGCAGCCAAGAAGTAGGGGGCAATGAGCAGTTCTTC
>-|TRBJ2-1|TRBD1|TRBV2
CASSTGTGGLNEQFF
TGTGCCAGCAGTACCGGGACAGGGGGACTCAATGAGCAGTTCTTC
>once|TRBJ1-2|TRBD1|TRBV7-2
CASSLAGTGGSGYTF
TGTGCCAGCAGCTTAGCGGGGACAGGGGGCTCGGGCTACACCTTC
>-|TRBJ2-4|-|TRBV10-1
CASSEQTGRFDIQYF
TGCGCCAGCAGTGAGCAGACAGGGAGGTTTGACATTCAGTACTTC
>-|TRBJ1-5|-|TRBV6-6
CASSRAGQPLNQPQHF
TGTGCCAGCAGTCGCGCTGGACAGCCTCTCAATCAGCCCCAGCATTTT
>-|TRBJ2-1|TRBD2|TRBV7-6
CASSLSGGWNNEQFF
TGTGCCAGCAGCCTTAGCGGGGGGTGGAACAATGAGCAGTTCTTC
>-|TRBJ1-4|TRBD1|TRBV6-5
CASSDSRGLGAKLFF
TGTGCCAGCAGCGATTCCAGGGGGCTCGGGGCGAAACTGTTTTTT
>-|TRBJ2-5|TRBD1|TRBV5-4
CASSSKTSGQQETQYF
TGTGCCAGCAGCTCGAAAACTTCGGGACAGCAAGAGACCCAGTACTTC
>-|TRBJ1-3|TRBD1|TRBV3-1/TRBV3-2
CASSQDARGRNTIYF
TGTGCCAGCAGCCAAGACGCCAGGGGGAGGAACACCATATATTTT
>-|TRBJ2-5|-|TRBV27
CASSFVNRETQYF
TGTGCCAGCAGTTTCGTGAATCGGGAGACCCAGTACTTC
>-|TRBJ2-7|-|TRBV7-2
CASSHRQNSYEQYF
TGTGCCAGCAGTCACAGACAGAACTCCTACGAGCAGTACTTC
>-|TRBJ2-1|-|TRBV13
CASSPSGGSSYNEQFF
TGTGCCAGCAGCCCGAGTGGGGGGAGCTCCTACAATGAGCAGTTCTTC
>-|TRBJ1-2|-|TRBV7-3
CASSLHAGSYGYTF
TGTGCCAGCAGCTTACACGCCGGGTCCTATGGCTACACCTTC
>-|TRBJ1-1|-|TRBV2
CTSAYSALRTEAFF
TGTACCAGCGCGTATTCGGCGCTGAGGACTGAAGCTTTCTTT
>-|TRBJ1-4|TRBD1|TRBV12-3/TRBV12-4
CASSSDRGGKLFF
TGTGCCAGCAGTTCAGACAGGGGAGGAAAACTGTTTTTT
>-|TRBJ2-2|TRBD1|TRBV7-8
CASSSRTGIPGELFF
TGTGCCAGCAGTTCCCGGACAGGGATACCCGGGGAGCTGTTTTTT
>-|TRBJ2-7|-|TRBV6-1
CASSETGLYEQYF
TGTGCCAGCAGTGAAACAGGGTTGTACGAGCAGTACTTC
>-|TRBJ2-7|-|TRBV5-6
CASSSRRGLTYEQYF
TGTGCCAGCAGCTCCAGGCGGGGCCTCACCTACGAGCAGTACTTC
>-|TRBJ2-5|-|TRBV3-1/TRBV3-2
CASSQDQGKETQYF
TGTGCCAGCAGCCAAGATCAGGGAAAAGAGACCCAGTACTTC
>-|TRBJ1-2|-|TRBV5-6
CASTSEGFLGYTF
TGTGCCAGCACCTCGGAGGGGTTTTTAGGCTACACCTTC
>once|TRBJ2-5|-|TRBV7-2
CASSPRETQYF
TGTGCCAGCAGCCCCCGAGAGACCCAGTACTTC
>-|TRBJ1-6|TRBD1|TRBV27
CASSPTRRDRGSPLHF
TGTGCCAGCAGCCCAACGCGGCGGGACAGGGGTTCACCCCTCCACTTT
>few|TRBJ1-5|-|TRBV6-1
CASSEGGGQPQHF
TGTGCCAGCAGTGAAGGGGGCGGTCAGCCCCAGCATTTT
>-|TRBJ1-1|-|TRBV10-2
CASSAPMNTEAFF
TGCGCCAGCAGTGCCCCCATGAACACTGAAGCTTTCTTT
>-|TRBJ1-3|TRBD1|TRBV9
CASSVSQGPGNTIYF
TGTGCCAGCAGCGTATCACAGGGGCCTGGAAACACCATATATTTT
>few|TRBJ1-2|-|TRBV25-1
CASSRTVYYGYTF
TGTGCCAGCTCGAGGACAGTATATTATGGCTACACCTTC
>-|TRBJ1-1|TRBD1|TRBV4-2
CASSQVNRAGGTEAFF
TGTGCCAGCAGCCAAGTGAATAGGGCAGGGGGAACTGAAGCTTTCTTT
>-|TRBJ2-3|-|TRBV7-6
CASSLETRDGNTQYF
TGTGCCAGCAGCTTAGAGACCCGGGATGGGAATACGCAGTATTTT
>-|TRBJ2-1|-|TRBV9
CASSVGQGTYNEQFF
TGTGCCAGCAGCGTAGGGCAGGGGACCTACAATGAGCAGTTCTTC
>-|TRBJ1-1|-|TRBV7-8
CASSLKAGGVRGTEAFF
TGTGCCAGCAGCTTAAAAGCGGGCGGCGTTCGGGGAACTGAAGCTTTCTTT
>-|TRBJ1-3|TRBD1|TRBV27
CASSLRLPGQGSGNTIYF
TGTGCCAGCAGTTTAAGATTGCCGGGACAGGGCTCTGGAAACACCATATATTTT
>-|TRBJ2-5|-|TRBV24-1
CATGSGEGGIQETQYF
TGTGCCACCGGATCGGGGGAAGGAGGGATTCAAGAGACCCAGTACTTC
>few|TRBJ1-2|-|TRBV2
CASSERRAGSDYGYTF
TGTGCCAGCAGTGAAAGGAGGGCAGGGAGTGACTATGGCTACACCTTC
>-|TRBJ1-2|TRBD1|TRBV3-1/TRBV3-2
CASSHRGDYGYTF
TGTGCCAGCAGTCACAGGGGCGACTATGGCTACACCTTC
>-|TRBJ1-3|-|TRBV10-3
CAISEGHSLGNTIYF
TGTGCCATCAGTGAGGGACATTCCTTGGGAAACACCATATATTTT
>-|TRBJ1-4|TRBD1|TRBV7-2
CASSLQQGNEKLFF
TGTGCCAGCAGCTTACAACAGGGGAATGAAAAACTGTTTTTT
>-|TRBJ2-5|-|TRBV3-1/TRBV3-2
CASSPVPRWTGVETQYF
TGTGCCAGCAGCCCAGTCCCTCGATGGACGGGGGTGGAGACCCAGTACTTC
>few|TRBJ1-1|-|TRBV19
CASTETGIEAFF
TGTGCCAGTACCGAGACAGGAATTGAAGCTTTCTTT
>-|TRBJ2-1|TRBD1|TRBV29-1
CSVEAQVGTGGNEQFF
TGCAGCGTTGAAGCCCAAGTAGGGACAGGGGGGAATGAGCAGTTCTTC
>-|TRBJ1-1|-|TRBV5-1
CASSPEGRRNTEAFF
TGCGCCAGCAGCCCGGAGGGACGGCGGAACACTGAAGCTTTCTTT
>once|TRBJ1-5|-|TRBV7-8
CASTPGRPGSNQPQHF
TGTGCCAGCACCCCGGGGAGGCCTGGTAGCAATCAGCCCCAGCATTTT
>-|TRBJ1-5|-|TRBV28
CATKTGGSNQPQHF
TGTGCCACCAAGACCGGGGGGAGCAATCAGCCCCAGCATTTT
>few|TRBJ1-6|TRBD1|TRBV30
CAWRETGASNSPLHF
TGTGCCTGGAGAGAGACAGGGGCCTCTAATTCACCCCTCCACTTT
>once|TRBJ2-7|TRBD1|TRBV7-9
CASSPDRSLSYEQYF
TGTGCCAGCAGCCCGGACAGGAGCCTCTCCTACGAGCAGTACTTC
>few|TRBJ1-2|-|TRBV21-1
CLRQKKGGYTF
TGCCTAAGACAGAAGAAGGGGGGCTACACCTTC
>-|TRBJ2-3|TRBD1|TRBV18
CASSKTGAWDTQYF
TGTGCCAGCTCAAAGACAGGGGCCTGGGATACGCAGTATTTT
>-|TRBJ1-1|TRBD1|TRBV2
CASSQRGQETEAFF
TGTGCCAGCAGTCAGAGGGGACAGGAGACTGAAGCTTTCTTT
>-|TRBJ1-1|-|TRBV7-3
CASSLTPGIAEAFF
TGTGCCAGCAGCTTAACCCCAGGGATTGCTGAAGCTTTCTTT
>-|TRBJ1-2|-|TRBV3-1/TRBV3-2
CASSRAGESYYGYTF
TGTGCCAGCAGCCGCGCAGGGGAATCTTACTATGGCTACACCTTC
>-|TRBJ2-5|-|TRBV30
CAWSVGLGQTYQETQYF
TGTGCCTGGAGTGTGGGTTTGGGGCAGACGTACCAAGAGACCCAGTACTTC
>-|TRBJ2-7|-|TRBV21-1
CASSKAGTRNYEQYF
TGTGCCAGCAGCAAGGCTGGGACTAGAAACTACGAGCAGTACTTC
>-|TRBJ1-2|TRBD1|TRBV30
CAGMGQEANYGYTF
TGTGCCGGGATGGGACAGGAAGCTAACTATGGCTACACCTTC